The entry below describes one TCR beta chain. CDR1 and CDR2 from the germline V gene are SGHVS and FQNEAQ. V was clipped by 11 bases and J by 0 bases, with 12 bases between them. CDR3 length: 13 residues. PCR primers comprised 60 Vbeta and 13 Jbeta primers. Measured with immunoSEQ multiplex PCR; TCRdb has only the in-frame clones, and not every one. The sample holds approximately 150,000 clones, approximately 71% seen once. This specimen comes from a study of cytomegalovirus exposure and HLA in healthy donors. The chain joins TRBV7-8 to TRBJ2-3; D perhaps matches TRBD2 (6 bases). Sequencing was performed on PBMCs. The sequence derives from a man in his thirties or forties in good health and CMV-seropositive. CDR3 protein: CALRDWSTDTQYF. CDR3 DNA sequence: TGTGCCCTCCGGGACTGGAGCACAGATACGCAGTATTTT.